A selection of T cell receptor beta chains follows, all from one sample in a study of preoperative IRX-2 immunotherapy in early breast cancer. Data came from immunoSEQ multiplex PCR; TCRdb stores just in-frame clones and leaves some out. The data show roughly 93,000 clones, about nine tenths seen once. The starting material was tumor tissue, obtained after IRX-2 immunotherapy. The receptors shown here come from a human donor with breast cancer. CDR3s leave out the opening cysteine and the closing phenylalanine or tryptophan. Size tells how often a clone was seen (once, few, many) or the class of an expanded clone, and some rows leave it out.

size: NA; J: TRBJ2-1; V: TRBV18; length: 13; CDR3: ASSPPDRGYNEQF
size: NA; J: TRBJ1-2; V: TRBV7-1; length: 13; CDR3: ASSLQTTDRYGYT
size: NA; J: TRBJ2-2; V: TRBV10-1; length: 12; CDR3: ASGEGLAGGELF
size: NA; J: TRBJ1-2; V: TRBV15; length: 12; CDR3: ATSRAAAGEDYT
size: NA; J: TRBJ1-5; V: TRBV18; length: 12; CDR3: ASSPPGGYQPQH
size: NA; J: TRBJ2-5; V: TRBV18; length: 13; CDR3: ASSPRDRVQETQY
size: few; J: TRBJ1-1; V: TRBV7-6; length: 12; CDR3: ASSLMLGSTEAF
size: once; J: TRBJ2-5; V: TRBV7-4; length: 13; CDR3: ASSSSGLPQETQY
size: NA; J: TRBJ2-7; V: TRBV28; length: 12; CDR3: ASMTGTGSYEQY
size: NA; J: TRBJ2-7; V: TRBV5-1; length: 15; CDR3: ASSPGLAGGSSYEQY
size: NA; J: TRBJ1-5; V: TRBV18; length: 14; CDR3: ASSKPGTDSNQPQH
size: NA; J: TRBJ2-1; V: TRBV2; length: 13; CDR3: ASSKGLAAGNEQF
size: few; J: TRBJ2-1; V: TRBV29-1; length: 13; CDR3: SVPRRAGGALEQF
size: few; J: TRBJ2-1; V: TRBV7-7; length: 16; CDR3: ASSLRPSTGDALAKQF
size: NA; J: TRBJ2-7; V: TRBV5-1; length: 12; CDR3: ASSLTGNSNEQY
size: NA; J: TRBJ2-7; V: TRBV18; length: 13; CDR3: ASSPSAGGGYEQY
size: NA; J: TRBJ2-7; V: TRBV7-6; length: 13; CDR3: ASSPLRVLPYEQY
size: NA; J: TRBJ1-2; V: TRBV30; length: 11; CDR3: AWNPFGDGGYT
size: NA; J: TRBJ1-6; V: TRBV7-1; length: 13; CDR3: ASSLAGTGNSPLH
size: NA; J: TRBJ2-7; V: TRBV6-8; length: 13; CDR3: ASSEDRVASYEQY
size: NA; J: TRBJ1-1; V: TRBV28; length: 10; CDR3: ASSTVRGTTF
size: NA; J: TRBJ1-6; V: TRBV10-1; length: 12; CDR3: ASSPGTVNSPLH
size: NA; J: TRBJ1-2; V: TRBV11-3; length: 12; CDR3: ASGGAQDARGYT
size: NA; J: TRBJ2-7; V: TRBV15; length: 13; CDR3: ATSRPSGASYEQY
size: NA; J: TRBJ1-3; V: TRBV6-8; length: 14; CDR3: AISPSGTSSGNTIY
size: NA; J: TRBJ2-7; V: TRBV6-8; length: 11; CDR3: ASGRDTPYEQY
size: NA; J: TRBJ2-1; V: TRBV1; length: 12; CDR3: TSSQDKGDNEQF
size: NA; J: TRBJ2-1; V: TRBV22-1; length: 15; CDR3: ASSRQKVSTGYNEQF
size: NA; J: TRBJ1-1; V: TRBV28; length: 11; CDR3: ASSSPGGLGDF
size: NA; J: TRBJ2-7; V: TRBV6-8; length: 12; CDR3: ASSVKSRSYEQY
size: NA; J: TRBJ2-7; V: TRBV14; length: 12; CDR3: ASSNRDSSYEQY
size: few; J: TRBJ1-5; V: TRBV15; length: 17; CDR3: ATSRDREFHRDSNQPQH
size: NA; J: TRBJ2-1; V: TRBV6-8; length: 12; CDR3: ASSYSRLVVEQF
size: NA; J: TRBJ2-1; V: TRBV5-1; length: 14; CDR3: ASSASGGSSYNEQF
size: once; J: TRBJ1-3; V: TRBV30; length: 12; CDR3: AWTSGASGNTIY
size: few; J: TRBJ2-1; V: TRBV11-3; length: 18; CDR3: ASSQPGLAGGLTSGNEQF
size: NA; J: TRBJ2-6; V: TRBV10-2; length: 11; CDR3: ASSALASNVLT
size: NA; J: TRBJ1-3; V: TRBV7-7; length: 13; CDR3: ASSPSGGSGNTIY
size: NA; J: TRBJ1-1; V: TRBV28; length: 12; CDR3: ASSLVQPNTEAF
size: once; J: TRBJ2-3; V: TRBV7-7; length: 15; CDR3: ASSRMGVAGGADTQY
size: NA; J: TRBJ1-5; V: TRBV19; length: 12; CDR3: ASRTGGSNQPQH
size: NA; J: TRBJ2-2; V: TRBV5-1; length: 13; CDR3: ASKIRLENTGELF
size: NA; J: TRBJ2-2; V: TRBV10-2; length: 11; CDR3: ASRASGAGELF
size: NA; J: TRBJ1-2; V: TRBV6-4; length: 14; CDR3: ASSTRPTGAIQGYT
size: NA; J: TRBJ2-3; V: TRBV29-1; length: 10; CDR3: SVGGGPDTQY
size: NA; J: TRBJ1-1; V: TRBV11-3; length: 13; CDR3: ASSRADRMNTEAF
size: NA; J: TRBJ2-7; V: TRBV28; length: 13; CDR3: ASSPPSGRKYEQY
size: NA; J: TRBJ2-5; V: TRBV29-1; length: 12; CDR3: SVRDRESQETQY
size: NA; J: TRBJ2-7; V: TRBV6-8; length: 11; CDR3: ATGNSIYYEQY
size: NA; J: TRBJ2-7; V: TRBV5-1; length: 12; CDR3: ASSAQGFSYEQY
size: once; J: TRBJ1-1; V: TRBV7-8; length: 12; CDR3: ASSKHVGGTEAF
size: NA; J: TRBJ2-1; V: TRBV28; length: 16; CDR3: ASSAEVLGRGTGIEQF
size: NA; J: TRBJ1-1; V: TRBV10-1; length: 9; CDR3: ASSELPEAF